The rows below give T cell receptor beta chains drawn from one sample of a study of cytomegalovirus exposure and HLA in healthy donors. Data came from immunoSEQ multiplex PCR; TCRdb stores just in-frame clones and leaves some out. Here the sample spans some 98,000 clones, about 90% being singletons. The sample was PBMCs. These receptors originate from a man younger than 30 in good health and CMV-seropositive. Both conserved end residues are part of each CDR3. Each record gives: CDR3 length, D gene, V gene, clone size, J gene, CDR3 protein, CDR3 DNA. A D gene is named only where the DNA matches it firmly. The listing skips clone size in some rows; elsewhere it reads once, few, many or a size class.

>13|-|TRBV6-5|-|TRBJ2-7
CASSYRPGWEQYF
TGTGCCAGCAGTTACCGTCCAGGGTGGGAGCAGTACTTC
>14|-|TRBV27|-|TRBJ1-1
CASSLFRGNTEAFF
TGTGCCAGCAGTTTATTCAGGGGCAACACTGAAGCTTTCTTT
>15|-|TRBV13|-|TRBJ2-1
CASSFAGSYYNEQFF
TGTGCCAGCTCCTTCGCAGGCTCTTACTACAATGAGCAGTTCTTC
>16|-|TRBV4-2|once|TRBJ2-3
CASSQYSGVDTDTQYF
TGTGCCAGCAGCCAATATTCAGGGGTCGACACAGATACGCAGTATTTT
>17|TRBD1|TRBV19|-|TRBJ1-5
CASRGDGGVGYNQPQHF
TGTGCCAGCAGGGGGGACGGGGGAGTCGGCTACAATCAGCCCCAGCATTTT
>16|-|TRBV19|-|TRBJ2-1
CASSHDVHSSYNEQFF
TGTGCCAGTAGTCATGACGTCCACAGCTCCTACAATGAGCAGTTCTTC
>15|-|TRBV7-9|-|TRBJ2-6
CASETTQGYLNVLTF
TGTGCCAGCGAGACCACCCAGGGATACCTCAACGTCCTGACTTTC
>16|TRBD1|TRBV5-6|-|TRBJ2-5
CASSVGQANLLETQYF
TGTGCCAGCAGCGTGGGACAGGCAAATTTGTTAGAGACCCAGTACTTC
>13|-|TRBV27|few|TRBJ2-7
CASSSVSGTEQYF
TGTGCCAGCAGTTCGGTATCGGGAACGGAGCAGTACTTC
>15|TRBD2|TRBV7-8|-|TRBJ2-7
CASSLGSGSSYEQYF
TGTGCCAGCAGCTTAGGTAGCGGGAGCTCCTACGAGCAGTACTTC
>17|TRBD2|TRBV5-6|-|TRBJ2-3
CASSLAGISGVTDTQYF
TGTGCCAGCAGCTTGGCCGGGATTAGCGGGGTTACAGATACGCAGTATTTT
>15|TRBD1|TRBV19|-|TRBJ1-2
CASSITGTAKYGYTF
TGTGCCAGTAGTATCACCGGGACAGCAAAATATGGCTACACCTTC
>14|-|TRBV28|-|TRBJ2-1
CASNRLTSYNEQFF
TGTGCCAGCAACCGACTCACCTCCTACAATGAGCAGTTCTTC
>18|-|TRBV4-2|many|TRBJ1-1
CASSQDPDRRTVDTEAFF
TGTGCCAGCAGCCAAGATCCCGACAGACGAACTGTGGATACTGAAGCTTTCTTT
>15|TRBD2|TRBV5-1|few|TRBJ2-5
CASSPGLAEQETQYF
TGCGCCAGCAGCCCGGGACTAGCGGAACAAGAGACCCAGTACTTC
>15|-|TRBV5-4|-|TRBJ2-1
CASSLGQGWGNEQFF
TGTGCCAGCAGCTTGGGCCAGGGGTGGGGCAATGAGCAGTTCTTC
>14|TRBD1|TRBV5-4|-|TRBJ2-3
CASSRQGAADTQYF
TGTGCCAGCAGCAGACAGGGGGCGGCAGATACGCAGTATTTT
>15|-|TRBV4-3|-|TRBJ2-3
CASSQEQGPTDTQYF
TGCGCCAGCAGCCAAGAACAGGGACCCACAGATACGCAGTATTTT
>15|TRBD2|TRBV25-1|-|TRBJ2-7
CASSEWEGGPQEQYF
TGTGCCAGCAGTGAATGGGAGGGAGGGCCTCAAGAGCAGTACTTC
>13|-|TRBV28|-|TRBJ1-2
CATHSTGNYGYTF
TGTGCCACCCACTCAACAGGGAACTATGGCTACACCTTC
>15|-|TRBV7-2|-|TRBJ1-1
CASSAHGRLNTEAFF
TGTGCCAGCAGCGCCCACGGGAGGTTGAACACTGAAGCTTTCTTT
>17|TRBD1|TRBV28|-|TRBJ1-4
CASSFNGQGALSEKLFF
TGTGCCAGCAGTTTCAACGGACAGGGGGCGCTGAGTGAAAAACTGTTTTTT
>15|TRBD2|TRBV27|-|TRBJ2-1
CASSLSPGGNNEQFF
TGTGCCAGCAGTCTTAGTCCGGGGGGGAACAATGAGCAGTTCTTC